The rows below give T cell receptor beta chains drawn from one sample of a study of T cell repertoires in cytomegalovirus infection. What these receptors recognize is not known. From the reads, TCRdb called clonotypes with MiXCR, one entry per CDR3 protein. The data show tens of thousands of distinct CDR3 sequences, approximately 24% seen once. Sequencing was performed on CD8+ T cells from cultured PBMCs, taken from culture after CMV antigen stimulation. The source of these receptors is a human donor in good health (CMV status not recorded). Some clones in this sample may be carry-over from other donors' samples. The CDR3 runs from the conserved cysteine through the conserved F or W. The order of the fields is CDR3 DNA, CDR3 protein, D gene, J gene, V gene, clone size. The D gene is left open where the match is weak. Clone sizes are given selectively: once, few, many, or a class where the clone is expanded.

cdr3_nt: TGTGCCAGCAGCGAGGGAGGGCACAGCCCTCATTCCTACGAGCAGTACTTC
cdr3_aa: CASSEGGHSPHSYEQYF
d_call: TRBD2
j_call: TRBJ2-7
v_call: TRBV7-9
clone_size: NA

cdr3_nt: TGTGCCAGTACCCAAGGGTGGGGGACAGGGGGAAATGAGCAGTTCTTC
cdr3_aa: CASTQGWGTGGNEQFF
d_call: TRBD1
j_call: TRBJ2-1
v_call: TRBV19
clone_size: many

cdr3_nt: TGTGCCATCAGTGAGTGGGGACAGGGGGTGGGCACTGAAGCTTTCTTT
cdr3_aa: CAISEWGQGVGTEAFF
d_call: TRBD1
j_call: TRBJ1-1
v_call: TRBV10-3
clone_size: NA

cdr3_nt: TGTGCCAGCAGCTCTGGACAGAGCAATCAGCCCCAGCATTTT
cdr3_aa: CASSSGQSNQPQHF
d_call: NA
j_call: TRBJ1-5
v_call: TRBV7-9
clone_size: many

cdr3_nt: TGTGCCAGCAGTCCGGGAGGGAGGGAGGGCGAAGAGACCCAGTACTTC
cdr3_aa: CASSPGGREGEETQYF
d_call: TRBD2
j_call: TRBJ2-5
v_call: TRBV12-3/TRBV12-4
clone_size: few

cdr3_nt: TGTGCCAGTAGTATGGTGGGGGAGGGCACTGAAGCTTTCTTT
cdr3_aa: CASSMVGEGTEAFF
d_call: NA
j_call: TRBJ1-1
v_call: TRBV19
clone_size: NA

cdr3_nt: TGCAGCGGCTACGGACAGGGGGAGAGAAACTATGGCTACACCTTC
cdr3_aa: CSGYGQGERNYGYTF
d_call: TRBD1
j_call: TRBJ1-2
v_call: TRBV29-1
clone_size: few

cdr3_nt: TGTGCCAGCAGCGTAGTACCTAGGGGACTAGCGAACACCGGGGAGCTGTTTTTT
cdr3_aa: CASSVVPRGLANTGELFF
d_call: TRBD2
j_call: TRBJ2-2
v_call: TRBV11-2
clone_size: many

cdr3_nt: TGTGCCAGCAGCCAAGGGGACGGCTACACCTTC
cdr3_aa: CASSQGDGYTF
d_call: NA
j_call: TRBJ1-2
v_call: TRBV4-2
clone_size: NA

cdr3_nt: TGTGCCAGCAGCTTGGGTAGCGCCTACGAGCAGTACTTC
cdr3_aa: CASSLGSAYEQYF
d_call: NA
j_call: TRBJ2-7
v_call: TRBV7-2
clone_size: many

cdr3_nt: TGTGCCAGCAGCTTAACTAGGGACAGGGAGTCATTATATGAGCAGTTCTTC
cdr3_aa: CASSLTRDRESLYEQFF
d_call: TRBD1
j_call: TRBJ2-1
v_call: TRBV7-9
clone_size: many

cdr3_nt: TGCGCCAGCAGCTTTCGGGATACGCAGTATTTT
cdr3_aa: CASSFRDTQYF
d_call: NA
j_call: TRBJ2-3
v_call: TRBV5-1
clone_size: NA

cdr3_nt: TGTGCCAGCAGCTTAGTAGGGGTAGAGACCCAGTACTTC
cdr3_aa: CASSLVGVETQYF
d_call: NA
j_call: TRBJ2-5
v_call: TRBV11-2
clone_size: few

cdr3_nt: TGTGCCAGCAGTAGTGGGACAGGAGAATCCTACGAGCAGTACTTC
cdr3_aa: CASSSGTGESYEQYF
d_call: TRBD1
j_call: TRBJ2-7
v_call: TRBV27
clone_size: NA

cdr3_nt: TGTGCCAGCAGCGTGACAGGGGACCACAATGAGCAGTTCTTC
cdr3_aa: CASSVTGDHNEQFF
d_call: TRBD1
j_call: TRBJ2-1
v_call: TRBV9
clone_size: NA

cdr3_nt: TGTGCCAGCGGCCCAGTGGCAGGGCCCTACGAGCAGTACTTC
cdr3_aa: CASGPVAGPYEQYF
d_call: NA
j_call: TRBJ2-7
v_call: TRBV5-4
clone_size: NA

cdr3_nt: TGCAGTGCTAACCCTAGCGGGAGGGACACCGGGGAGCTGTTTTTT
cdr3_aa: CSANPSGRDTGELFF
d_call: TRBD2
j_call: TRBJ2-2
v_call: TRBV20-1
clone_size: NA

cdr3_nt: TGTGCCAGCCCTACCCAGGGGGAAAACCTTACGATACCCTACGAGCAGTACTTC
cdr3_aa: CASPTQGENLTIPYEQYF
d_call: TRBD1
j_call: TRBJ2-7
v_call: TRBV6-1
clone_size: many